This T cell receptor beta chain was identified during a study of radiotherapy plus CTLA-4 blockade in lung cancer. General observations from the study: Strongest reported response predictors: early blood clone changes and post-radiation interferon-beta.

The table came from immunoSEQ multiplex PCR; TCRdb's copy has only in-frame clones and leaves some out. The repertoire holds 60,000 to 75,000 clones, with around 76% as singletons. Regarding this clone: No antigen is known for it.

Sample: peripheral blood, taken from a patient treated with radiotherapy plus ipilimumab. The sequence was obtained from a human donor with non-small cell lung cancer whose response to radiotherapy plus ipilimumab could not be evaluated. Some clones in this sample may be carry-over from other donors' samples.

The CDR3 DNA is TGTGCCAGCAGCCCCCGGGGAGGCTCTGGAAACACCATATATTTT. Translated, it gives CASSPRGGSGNTIYF. This chain links TRBV7-8 with TRBJ1-3; unclear D gene. This CDR3 region has 15 residues. Germline values: CDR1 SGHVS, CDR2 FQNEAQ. Trimming took off 5 bases at V and 0 bases at J, with 11 bases between the two ends.